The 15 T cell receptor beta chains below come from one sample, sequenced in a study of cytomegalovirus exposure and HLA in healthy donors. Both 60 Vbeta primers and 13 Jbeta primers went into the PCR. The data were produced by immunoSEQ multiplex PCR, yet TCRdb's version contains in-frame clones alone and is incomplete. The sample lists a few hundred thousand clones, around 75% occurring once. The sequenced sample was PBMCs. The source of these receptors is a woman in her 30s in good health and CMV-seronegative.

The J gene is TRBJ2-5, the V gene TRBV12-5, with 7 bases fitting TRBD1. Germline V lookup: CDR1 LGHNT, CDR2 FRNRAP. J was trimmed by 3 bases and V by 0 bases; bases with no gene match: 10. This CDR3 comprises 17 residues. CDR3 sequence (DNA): TGTGCTAGTGGTTTGGTACAGGAAAAAGGGGGCGAAGAGACCCAGTACTTC. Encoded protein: CASGLVQEKGGEETQYF.

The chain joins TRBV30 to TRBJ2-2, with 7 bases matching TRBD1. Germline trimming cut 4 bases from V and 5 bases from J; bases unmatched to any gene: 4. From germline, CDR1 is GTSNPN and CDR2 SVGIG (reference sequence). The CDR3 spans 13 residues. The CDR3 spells CAWTGGSTGELFF. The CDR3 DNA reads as TGTGCCTGGACAGGGGGAAGTACCGGGGAGCTGTTTTTT.

CDR3 sequence: CASSSSPGAIYTF. The CDR3 DNA is TGTGCCAGCAGCTCATCTCCTGGGGCGATCTACACCTTC. The chain has TRBV11-2 and TRBJ1-2, with D perhaps TRBD1 (5 bases). Germline CDR1 is SGHAT and CDR2 is FQNNGV. This CDR3 region has 13 residues. The V end lost 4 bases, the J end lost 10 bases, and 16 bases lay between the germline ends.

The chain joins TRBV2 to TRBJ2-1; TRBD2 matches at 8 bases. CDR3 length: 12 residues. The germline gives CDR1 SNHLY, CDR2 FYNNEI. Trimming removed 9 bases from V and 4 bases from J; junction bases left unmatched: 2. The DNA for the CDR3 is TGTGCCAGTCAGCGGGGGTACAATGAGCAGTTCTTC. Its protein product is CASQRGYNEQFF.

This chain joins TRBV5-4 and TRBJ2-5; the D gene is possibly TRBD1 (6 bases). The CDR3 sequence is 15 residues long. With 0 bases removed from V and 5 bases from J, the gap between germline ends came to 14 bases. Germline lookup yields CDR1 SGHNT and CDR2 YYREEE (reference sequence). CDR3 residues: CASSLERQGWETQYF. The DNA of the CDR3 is TGTGCCAGCAGCTTGGAGAGGCAGGGGTGGGAGACCCAGTACTTC. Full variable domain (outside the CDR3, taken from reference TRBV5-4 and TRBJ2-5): ETGVTQSPTHLIKTRGQQVTLRCSSQSGHNTVSWYQQALGQGPQFIFQYYREEENGRGNFPPRFSGLQFPNYSSELNVNALELDDSALYLCASSLERQGWETQYFGPGTRLLVL.

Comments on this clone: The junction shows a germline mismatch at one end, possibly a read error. Here the CDR3 reads CANSLARGLAGGTDTQYF. The CDR3 DNA follows: TGCGCCAACAGCCTTGCTAGGGGCCTAGCGGGGGGAACAGATACGCAGTATTTT. The rearrangement joins TRBV4-1 to TRBJ2-3; 11 bases fit TRBD2. Germline V gene lookup returns CDR1 MGHRA and CDR2 YSYEKL. The CDR3 covers 18 residues.

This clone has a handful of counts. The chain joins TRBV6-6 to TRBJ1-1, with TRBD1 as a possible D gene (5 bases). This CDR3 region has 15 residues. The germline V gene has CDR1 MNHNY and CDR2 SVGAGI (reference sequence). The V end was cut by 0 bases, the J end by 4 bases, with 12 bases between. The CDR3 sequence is CASSYSSGVSTEAFF. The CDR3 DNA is TGTGCCAGCAGTTACTCGTCGGGGGTTAGCACTGAAGCTTTCTTT.

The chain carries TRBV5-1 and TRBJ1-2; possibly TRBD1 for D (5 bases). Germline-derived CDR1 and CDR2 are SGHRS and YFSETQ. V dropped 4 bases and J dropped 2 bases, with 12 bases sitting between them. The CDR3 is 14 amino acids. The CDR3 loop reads CASSEAQGNYGYTF. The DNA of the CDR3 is TGCGCCAGCAGCGAGGCCCAGGGCAACTATGGCTACACCTTC.

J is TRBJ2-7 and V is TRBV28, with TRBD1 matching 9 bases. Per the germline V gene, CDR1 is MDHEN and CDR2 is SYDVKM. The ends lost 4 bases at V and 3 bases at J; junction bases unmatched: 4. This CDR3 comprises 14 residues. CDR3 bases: TGTGCCAGCAGTTCCAGGGACAGGGACTACGAGCAGTACTTC. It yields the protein CASSSRDRDYEQYF.

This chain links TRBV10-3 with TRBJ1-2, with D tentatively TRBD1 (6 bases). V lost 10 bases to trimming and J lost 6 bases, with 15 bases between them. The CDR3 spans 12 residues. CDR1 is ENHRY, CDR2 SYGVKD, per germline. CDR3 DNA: TGTGCCACGGTGAGTGAGGGGGATGGCTACACCTTC. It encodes CATVSEGDGYTF.

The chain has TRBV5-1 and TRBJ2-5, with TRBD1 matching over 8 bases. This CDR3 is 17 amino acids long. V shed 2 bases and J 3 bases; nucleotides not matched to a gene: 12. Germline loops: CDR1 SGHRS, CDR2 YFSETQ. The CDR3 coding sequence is TGCGCCAGCAGCTTTTCCCGGTCGACAGGGGTGAAAGAGACCCAGTACTTC. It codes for CASSFSRSTGVKETQYF.

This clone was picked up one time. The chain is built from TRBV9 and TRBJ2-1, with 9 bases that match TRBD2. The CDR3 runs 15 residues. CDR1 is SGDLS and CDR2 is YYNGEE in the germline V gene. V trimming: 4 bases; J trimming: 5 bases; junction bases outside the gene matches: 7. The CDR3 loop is CASSLLAGLNNEQFF. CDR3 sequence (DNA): TGTGCCAGCAGCTTACTAGCGGGTCTTAACAATGAGCAGTTCTTC.

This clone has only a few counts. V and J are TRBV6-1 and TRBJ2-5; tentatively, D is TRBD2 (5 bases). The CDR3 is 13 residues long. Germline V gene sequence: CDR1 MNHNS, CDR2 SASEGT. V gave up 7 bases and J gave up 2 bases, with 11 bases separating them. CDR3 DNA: TGTGCCAGCACCCTAGAGGGACAAGAGACCCAGTACTTC. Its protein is CASTLEGQETQYF.

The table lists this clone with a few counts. The CDR3 here is CASGLVIRGPAEAFF. The CDR3 DNA reads as TGTGCTAGTGGTTTGGTAATCAGGGGGCCCGCTGAAGCTTTCTTT. The chain has TRBV12-5 and TRBJ1-1, with TRBD1 matching 8 bases. Germline assignment: CDR1 LGHNT and CDR2 FRNRAP. CDR3 length: 15 amino acids. The ends lost 0 bases at V and 6 bases at J; junction bases unmatched: 6.

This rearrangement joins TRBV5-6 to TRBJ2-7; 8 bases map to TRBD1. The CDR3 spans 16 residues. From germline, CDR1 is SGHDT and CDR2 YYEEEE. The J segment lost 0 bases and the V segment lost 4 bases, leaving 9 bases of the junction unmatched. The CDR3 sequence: CASSIQGAVSSYEQYF. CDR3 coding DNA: TGTGCCAGCAGCATCCAGGGGGCCGTGAGCTCCTACGAGCAGTACTTC. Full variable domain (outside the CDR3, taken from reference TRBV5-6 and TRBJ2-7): DAGVTQSPTHLIKTRGQQVTLRCSPKSGHDTVSWYQQALGQGPQFIFQYYEEEERQRGNFPDRFSGHQFPNYSSELNVNALLLGDSALYLCASSIQGAVSSYEQYFGPGTRLTVT.